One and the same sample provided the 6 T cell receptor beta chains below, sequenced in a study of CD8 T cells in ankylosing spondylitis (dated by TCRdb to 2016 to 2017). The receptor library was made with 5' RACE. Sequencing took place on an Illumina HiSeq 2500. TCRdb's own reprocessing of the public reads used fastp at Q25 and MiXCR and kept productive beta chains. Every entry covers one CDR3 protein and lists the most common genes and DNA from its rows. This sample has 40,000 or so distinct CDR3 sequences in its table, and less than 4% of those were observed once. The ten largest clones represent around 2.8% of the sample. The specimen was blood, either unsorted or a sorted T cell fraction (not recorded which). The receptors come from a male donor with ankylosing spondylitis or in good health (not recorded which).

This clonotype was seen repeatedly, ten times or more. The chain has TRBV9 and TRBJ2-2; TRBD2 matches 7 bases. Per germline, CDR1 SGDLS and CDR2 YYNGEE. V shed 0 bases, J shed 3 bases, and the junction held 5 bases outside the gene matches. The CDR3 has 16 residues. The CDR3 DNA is TGTGCCAGCAGCGTAGGGGCGGGAGCCTACACCGGGGAGCTGTTTTTT. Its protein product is CASSVGAGAYTGELFF.

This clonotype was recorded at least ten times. This chain's CDR3 is CASSVDVRETQYF. CDR3 nucleotide sequence: TGTGCCAGCAGCGTAGATGTAAGAGAGACCCAGTACTTC. The gene calls are TRBV9 and TRBJ2-5; D unresolved. Between the trimmed V and J ends, which lost 0 bases and 4 bases, there was a span of 7 bases. The germline gives CDR1 SGDLS, CDR2 YYNGEE. The CDR3 is made up of 13 amino acids.

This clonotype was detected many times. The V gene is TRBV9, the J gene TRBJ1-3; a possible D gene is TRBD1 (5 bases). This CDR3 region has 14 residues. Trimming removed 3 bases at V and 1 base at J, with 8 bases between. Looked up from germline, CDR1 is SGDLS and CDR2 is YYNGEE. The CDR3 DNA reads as TGTGCCAGCAGCGGCGACAGTTCTGGAAACACCATATATTTT. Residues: CASSGDSSGNTIYF.

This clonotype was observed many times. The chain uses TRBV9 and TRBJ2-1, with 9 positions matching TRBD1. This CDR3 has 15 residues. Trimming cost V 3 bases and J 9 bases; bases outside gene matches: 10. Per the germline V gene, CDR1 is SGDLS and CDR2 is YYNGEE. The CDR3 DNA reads TGTGCCAGCAGCGGGGGGGACAGGGTGTTGCGTGAGCAGTTCTTC. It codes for CASSGGDRVLREQFF.

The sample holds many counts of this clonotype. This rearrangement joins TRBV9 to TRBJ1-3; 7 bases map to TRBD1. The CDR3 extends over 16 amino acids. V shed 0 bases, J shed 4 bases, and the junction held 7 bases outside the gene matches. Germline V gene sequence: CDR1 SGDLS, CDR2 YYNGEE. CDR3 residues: CASSVDPGTDGNTIYF. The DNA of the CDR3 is TGTGCCAGCAGCGTAGACCCCGGGACAGACGGAAACACCATATATTTT.

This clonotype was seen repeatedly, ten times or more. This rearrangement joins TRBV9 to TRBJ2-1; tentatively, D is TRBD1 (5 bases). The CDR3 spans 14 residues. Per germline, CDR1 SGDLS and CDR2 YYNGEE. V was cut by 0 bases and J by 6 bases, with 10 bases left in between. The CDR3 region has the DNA TGTGCCAGCAGCGTAGGGGGTAGGGGCAATGAGCAGTTCTTC. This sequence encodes CASSVGGRGNEQFF. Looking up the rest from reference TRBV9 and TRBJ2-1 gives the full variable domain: DSGVTQTPKHLITATGQRVTLRCSPRSGDLSVYWYQQSLDQGLQFLIQYYNGEERAKGNILERFSAQQFPDLHSELNLSSLELGDSALYFCASSVGGRGNEQFFGPGTRLTVL.